The rows below give T cell receptor beta chains drawn from one sample of a study of cytomegalovirus exposure and HLA in healthy donors. The repertoire was sequenced with immunoSEQ multiplex PCR; TCRdb's copy has only in-frame clones and lacks some. The sample lists about 170,000 clones, about 80% occurring once. The sequenced sample was PBMCs. The receptor set was obtained from a middle-aged man in good health and CMV-seropositive. Both conserved end residues are trimmed from each CDR3. The listing skips clone size in some rows; elsewhere it reads once, few, many or a size class.

clone_size | v_call | cdr3_aa
NA | TRBV19 | ASSNTGGAKNSQY
NA | TRBV5-1 | ASSLGNLRETQY
NA | TRBV28 | AVSGGAGYGYT
NA | TRBV30 | AWSRDSLSTDTQY
NA | TRBV15 | ATSRGTSGYEQY
NA | TRBV19 | ASSIREGVGELF
NA | TRBV6-4 | ASSLDRDYNEQF
NA | TRBV5-1 | ASSLGTGQETQY
NA | TRBV28 | ASSFHGSHYNEQF
few | TRBV5-1 | ASAGGESSYGYT
NA | TRBV4-2 | ASSLGTSGRPGVYNEQF
NA | TRBV5-1 | ASSLSLGANTEAF
NA | TRBV25-1 | ASSEDRGKEKLF
NA | TRBV25-1 | ASSDSVDYQNYNEQF
NA | TRBV10-3 | AISEPFYEQY
NA | TRBV6-5 | ASRPGQNTGELF
NA | TRBV5-1 | ASSLASSGAYNEQF
NA | TRBV18 | ASSLRDKQSEAF
few | TRBV9 | ASSPQRGLGGYGYT
NA | TRBV10-1 | ASSASGPYNEQF
NA | TRBV2 | AGGTDPYEKLF
NA | TRBV19 | ASTGQSNQPQH
NA | TRBV11-3 | ASSQTGTSGSVKF
NA | TRBV5-4 | ASSSSGSGFYEQY
once | TRBV6-1 | ASSEDTSGSAEQF
NA | TRBV19 | ASSEQGGQPQH
NA | TRBV7-3 | ASSPTGMDTEAF
NA | TRBV4-1 | ASSPGRGWTGNTIY
once | TRBV5-1 | ASSLWEGLAGDEQF
NA | TRBV7-3 | ASSPGSYNEQF
NA | TRBV29-1 | SAQTGKDKNIQY
NA | TRBV12-5 | ASGLGTDYGYT
NA | TRBV7-3 | ASSLTGSGSYEQY
NA | TRBV27 | ASTSLGRQETQY
NA | TRBV7-7 | ASSPLAGAGEQY
NA | TRBV30 | AWSVRSGGYEQY
NA | TRBV19 | ASSIESRLLRGTEAF
NA | TRBV29-1 | SVFPGTSGSPLGNEQF
NA | TRBV11-3 | ASSTRGASGLTPYNEQF
NA | TRBV9 | ASSVDQNSGANGLT
NA | TRBV6-1 | ASSPGSVNTEAF